Described below is a single T cell receptor (beta chain) sequence and its context. Per the germline V gene, CDR1 is SGHNT and CDR2 is YENEEA. V lost 1 base, J lost 5 bases, and 8 bases lay in between. The CDR3 has 13 residues. Under the authors' procedure: Nucleated cell counts were estimated from reference gene primer amplification. This table comes from immunoSEQ multiplex PCR, and its TCRdb copy is limited to in-frame clones, with some not included. The DNA gave D and trimming, while V, J and clone size come from that table. The table lists about 240,000 clones, 70% to 90% of them singletons. This sample is part of a study of blood T cell repertoires in COVID-19.

The material sequenced was peripheral blood. The receptor's source is a woman aged 65 to 85 with active or convalescent COVID-19. This chain joins TRBV11-3 and TRBJ2-5; no clear D gene. CDR3 in amino acids: CASSLGIRETQYF. The CDR3 nucleotides read TGTGCCAGCAGCTTAGGTATCCGGGAGACCCAGTACTTC.